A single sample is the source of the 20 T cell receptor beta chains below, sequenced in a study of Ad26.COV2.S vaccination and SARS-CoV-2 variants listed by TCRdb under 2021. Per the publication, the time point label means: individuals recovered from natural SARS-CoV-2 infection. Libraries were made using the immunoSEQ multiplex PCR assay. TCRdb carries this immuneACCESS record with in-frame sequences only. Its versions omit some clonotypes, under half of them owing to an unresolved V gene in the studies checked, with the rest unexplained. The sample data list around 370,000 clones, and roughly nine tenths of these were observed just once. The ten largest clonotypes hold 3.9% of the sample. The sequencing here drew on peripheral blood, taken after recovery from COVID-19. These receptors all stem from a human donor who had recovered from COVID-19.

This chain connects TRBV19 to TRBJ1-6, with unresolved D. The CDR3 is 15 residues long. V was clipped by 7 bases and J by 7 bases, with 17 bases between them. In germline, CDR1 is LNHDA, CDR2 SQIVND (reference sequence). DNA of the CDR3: TGTGCCAGTACTCCGTCGGGCATTTCCAATTCACCCCTCCACTTT. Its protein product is CASTPSGISNSPLHF.

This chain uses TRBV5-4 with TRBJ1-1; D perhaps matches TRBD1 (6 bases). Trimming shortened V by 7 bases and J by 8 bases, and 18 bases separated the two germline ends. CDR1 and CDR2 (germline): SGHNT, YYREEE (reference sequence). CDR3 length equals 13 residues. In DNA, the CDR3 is TGTGCCAGCCGCAGCGCCGGGGACAAGGAAGCTTTCTTT. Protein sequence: CASRSAGDKEAFF.

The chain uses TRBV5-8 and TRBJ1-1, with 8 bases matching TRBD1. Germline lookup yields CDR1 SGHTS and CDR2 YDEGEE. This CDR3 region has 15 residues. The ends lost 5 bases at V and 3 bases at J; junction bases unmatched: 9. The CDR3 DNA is TGTGCCAGCAGGCGCAGGTTGGACAGGGACACTGAAGCTTTCTTT. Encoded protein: CASRRRLDRDTEAFF.

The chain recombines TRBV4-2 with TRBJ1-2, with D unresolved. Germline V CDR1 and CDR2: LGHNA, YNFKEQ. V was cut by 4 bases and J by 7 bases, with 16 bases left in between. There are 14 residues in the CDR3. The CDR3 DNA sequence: TGTGCCAGCAGCCGCGAAGATGATGGAGTTGGCTACACCTTC. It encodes CASSREDDGVGYTF.

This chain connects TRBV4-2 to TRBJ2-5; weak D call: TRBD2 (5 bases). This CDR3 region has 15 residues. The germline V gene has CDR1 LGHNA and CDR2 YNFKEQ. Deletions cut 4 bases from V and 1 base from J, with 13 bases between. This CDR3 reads CASSPRLGGQETQYF. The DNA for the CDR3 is TGTGCCAGCAGCCCTCGCCTTGGAGGCCAAGAGACCCAGTACTTC.

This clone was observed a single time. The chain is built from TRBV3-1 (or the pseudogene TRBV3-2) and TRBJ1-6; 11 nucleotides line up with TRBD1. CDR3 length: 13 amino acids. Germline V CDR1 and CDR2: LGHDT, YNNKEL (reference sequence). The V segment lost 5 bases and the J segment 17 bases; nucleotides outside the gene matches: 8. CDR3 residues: CASSYSGTGGIHF. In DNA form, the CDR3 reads TGTGCCAGCAGCTACTCCGGGACAGGGGGGATCCACTTT.

The CDR3 loop is CASSFGSSAGYTF. The DNA for the CDR3 is TGTGCCAGCAGTTTTGGGAGCTCTGCTGGCTACACCTTC. The chain joins TRBV12-3 or TRBV12-4 to TRBJ1-2; unclear D gene. This CDR3 is built from 13 residues. The ends were cut back, 3 bases at V and 7 bases at J, with 12 bases in the middle.

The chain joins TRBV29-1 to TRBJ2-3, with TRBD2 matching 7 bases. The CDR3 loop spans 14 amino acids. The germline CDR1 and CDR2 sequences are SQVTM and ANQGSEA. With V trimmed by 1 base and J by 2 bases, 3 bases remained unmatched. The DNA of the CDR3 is TGCAGCGTTGAAGCTAGCGGCTTCACAGATACGCAGTATTTT. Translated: CSVEASGFTDTQYF.

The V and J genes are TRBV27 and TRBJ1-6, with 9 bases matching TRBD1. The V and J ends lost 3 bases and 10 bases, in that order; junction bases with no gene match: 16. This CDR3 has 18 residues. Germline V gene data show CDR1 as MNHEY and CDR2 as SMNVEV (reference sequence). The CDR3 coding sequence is TGTGCCAGCAGTTTCACGTTACCTAGACAGGGGGATCGCTCACCCCTCCACTTT. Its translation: CASSFTLPRQGDRSPLHF.

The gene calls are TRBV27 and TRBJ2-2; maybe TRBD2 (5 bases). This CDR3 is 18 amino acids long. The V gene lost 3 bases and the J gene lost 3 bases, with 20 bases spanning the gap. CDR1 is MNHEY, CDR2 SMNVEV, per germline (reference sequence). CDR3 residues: CASSFSPPGEMHTGELFF. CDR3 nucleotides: TGTGCCAGCAGTTTCTCCCCCCCCGGGGAGATGCACACCGGGGAGCTGTTTTTT.

The CDR3: CASSFPGPPSPYNEQFF. CDR3 sequence (DNA): TGTGCCAGCAGTTTCCCCGGACCTCCCTCCCCCTACAATGAGCAGTTCTTC. The chain is built from TRBV27 and TRBJ2-1, with D unclear. Germline CDR1 reads MNHEY; CDR2 reads SMNVEV (reference sequence). V shed 3 bases and J shed 2 bases, with 17 bases lying between them. This CDR3 has 17 amino acids.

CDR3 coding DNA: TGTGCCAGCAGTGAAGGCGGGAGGAGCTCCTACGAGCAGTACTTC. It specifies CASSEGGRSSYEQYF. This chain links TRBV2 with TRBJ2-7, with TRBD2 matching 8 bases. The junction had 2 bases not matched to a gene; V was cut back by 1 base and J by 0 bases. The CDR3 loop spans 15 amino acids. From germline, CDR1 is SNHLY and CDR2 FYNNEI.

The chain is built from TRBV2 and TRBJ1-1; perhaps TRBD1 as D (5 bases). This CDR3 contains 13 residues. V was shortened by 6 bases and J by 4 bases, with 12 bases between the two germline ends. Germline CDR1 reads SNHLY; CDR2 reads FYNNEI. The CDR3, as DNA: TGTGCCAGCAGGGGGGAATCTCGCACTGAAGCTTTCTTT. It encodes CASRGESRTEAFF.

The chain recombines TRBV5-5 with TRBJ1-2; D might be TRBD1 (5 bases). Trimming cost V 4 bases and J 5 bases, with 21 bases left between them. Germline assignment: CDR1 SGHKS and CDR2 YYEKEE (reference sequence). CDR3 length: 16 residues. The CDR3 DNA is TGTGCCAGCAGCATCCCCGCTGGCAGGGCGGGTTATGGCTACACCTTC. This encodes CASSIPAGRAGYGYTF.

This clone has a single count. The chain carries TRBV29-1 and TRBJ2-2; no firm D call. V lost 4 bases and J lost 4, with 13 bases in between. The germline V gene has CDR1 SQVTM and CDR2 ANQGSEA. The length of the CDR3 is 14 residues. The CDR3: CSVAGRTSTGELFF. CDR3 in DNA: TGCAGCGTTGCGGGTAGGACGTCCACCGGGGAGCTGTTTTTT.

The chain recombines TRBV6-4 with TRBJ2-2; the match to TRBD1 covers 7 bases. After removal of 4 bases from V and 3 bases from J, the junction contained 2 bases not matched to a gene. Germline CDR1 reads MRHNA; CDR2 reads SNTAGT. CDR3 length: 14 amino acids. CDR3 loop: CASSVGTDTGELFF. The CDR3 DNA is TGTGCCAGCAGTGTCGGGACAGACACCGGGGAGCTGTTTTTT.

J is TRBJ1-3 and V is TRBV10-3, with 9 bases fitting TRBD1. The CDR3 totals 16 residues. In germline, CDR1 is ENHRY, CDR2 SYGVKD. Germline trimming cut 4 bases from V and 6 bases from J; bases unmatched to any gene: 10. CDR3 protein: CAISGTPGQGSNTIYF. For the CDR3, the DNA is TGTGCCATCAGTGGGACTCCGGGACAGGGATCAAACACCATATATTTT.

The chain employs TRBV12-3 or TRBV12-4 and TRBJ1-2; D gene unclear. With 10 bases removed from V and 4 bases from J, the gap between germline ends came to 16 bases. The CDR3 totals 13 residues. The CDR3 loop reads CATVTDSSYGYTF. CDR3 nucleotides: TGTGCCACAGTGACGGATTCTAGCTATGGCTACACCTTC.

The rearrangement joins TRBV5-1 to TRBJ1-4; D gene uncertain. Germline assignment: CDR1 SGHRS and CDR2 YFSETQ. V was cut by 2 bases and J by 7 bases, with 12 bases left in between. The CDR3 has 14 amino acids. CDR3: CASSFGGHGEKLFF. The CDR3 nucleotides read TGCGCCAGCAGCTTTGGTGGGCACGGTGAAAAACTGTTTTTT.

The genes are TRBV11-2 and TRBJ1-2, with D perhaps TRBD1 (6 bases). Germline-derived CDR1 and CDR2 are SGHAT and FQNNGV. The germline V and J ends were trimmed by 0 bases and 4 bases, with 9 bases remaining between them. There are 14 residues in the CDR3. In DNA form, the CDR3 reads TGTGCCAGCAGCTTAGACAGGGGAACCTATGGCTACACCTTC. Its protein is CASSLDRGTYGYTF. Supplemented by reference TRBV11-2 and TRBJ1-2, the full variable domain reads EAGVAQSPRYKIIEKRQSVAFWCNPISGHATLYWYQQILGQGPKLLIQFQNNGVVDDSQLPKDRFSAERLKGVDSTLKIQPAKLEDSAVYLCASSLDRGTYGYTFGSGTRLTVV.